This is a list of T cell receptor beta chains from one sample in a study of blood T cell repertoires in COVID-19. The protocol was immunoSEQ multiplex PCR, while the TCRdb copy is restricted to in-frame clones and leaves out a portion. The table includes hundreds of thousands of clones, about 82% detected once. The sample comprised peripheral blood. The source is a woman between 50 and 59 years old with active or convalescent COVID-19. Each CDR3 is given with its conserved first and last residue. A D gene is named only where the DNA matches it firmly. A clone size is listed for some rows: how often the clone was seen (once, few, many), or a class if it is expanded.

-	15	-	TRBV10-2	TRBJ1-3	CASSEGGGPGNTIYF	TGCGCCAGCAGTGAGGGAGGAGGCCCTGGAAACACCATATATTTT
TRBD1	15	-	TRBV7-8	TRBJ1-5	CASSPDRGNNQPQHF	TGTGCCAGCAGCCCGGACAGGGGGAACAATCAGCCCCAGCATTTT
TRBD2	15	once	TRBV6-1	TRBJ2-3	CASSDAAGGSDTQYF	TGTGCCAGCAGTGATGCAGCGGGAGGGTCGGATACGCAGTATTTT
-	16	once	TRBV5-4	TRBJ2-7	CASSLEISVERYEQYF	TGTGCCAGCAGCTTGGAGATCAGCGTCGAGCGGTACGAGCAGTACTTC
TRBD1	15	-	TRBV11-2	TRBJ1-6	CASSSMGQNGSPLHF	TGTGCCAGCAGCTCCATGGGACAGAATGGTTCACCCCTCCACTTT
-	13	-	TRBV5-5	TRBJ1-2	CASSLTGSYGYTF	TGTGCCAGCAGCTTGACAGGGTCGTATGGCTACACCTTC
-	13	many	TRBV5-1	TRBJ1-1	CASSLQGNTEAFF	TGCGCCAGCAGCTTGCAGGGGAACACTGAAGCTTTCTTT
-	13	-	TRBV6-1	TRBJ2-1	CASSEARGDKQFF	TGTGCCAGCAGTGAAGCGCGGGGTGATAAGCAGTTCTTC
-	12	-	TRBV6-5	TRBJ1-2	CASSKQGYGYTF	TGTGCCAGCAGTAAACAGGGTTATGGCTACACCTTC
TRBD2	14	few	TRBV5-1	TRBJ2-1	CASNPSGRYNEQFF	TGCGCCAGCAACCCTAGCGGGAGGTACAATGAGCAGTTCTTC